Below, 19 T cell receptor beta chains from the same sample are listed, as sequenced in a study of T cell responses to AZD1222 COVID-19 vaccine. Using immunoSEQ multiplex PCR, the repertoire was profiled, and TCRdb retains in-frame clones only, with some absent. The profile shows around 150,000 clones, 75% to 95% of them singletons. The sequences come from peripheral blood, collected 28 days after the second dose of the MenACWY control vaccine. The source of these receptors is an adult who received the MenACWY meningococcal vaccine as a control.

V is TRBV9 and J is TRBJ1-6; 11 nucleotides match TRBD1. The germline gives CDR1 SGDLS, CDR2 YYNGEE. Germline trimming cut 1 base from V and 10 bases from J; bases unmatched to any gene: 4. This CDR3 is 15 amino acids long. In DNA, the CDR3 is TGTGCCAGCAGCGTAAGGGGACAGGGGGGATCACCCCTCCACTTT. Translated: CASSVRGQGGSPLHF.

This chain links TRBV19 with TRBJ2-1, with D possibly TRBD2 on 6 matching bases. V shed 6 bases and J shed 2 bases, with 11 bases lying between them. There are 14 residues in the CDR3. Germline CDR1 LNHDA, CDR2 SQIVND (reference sequence). The CDR3, as DNA: TGTGCCAGTAGCCCCGGAGGGGCCTACAATGAGCAGTTCTTC. This encodes CASSPGGAYNEQFF.

The J gene is TRBJ1-2, the V gene TRBV12-3 or TRBV12-4; D may be TRBD1 (6 bases). V was shortened by 2 bases and J by 7 bases, with 11 bases between the two germline ends. The CDR3 loop spans 13 amino acids. The CDR3 sequence is CASSLWTDTGYTF. The CDR3 region has the DNA TGTGCCAGCAGTTTATGGACAGATACTGGCTACACCTTC.

This chain uses TRBV11-1 with TRBJ1-6; TRBD1 matches 10 bases. The CDR3 totals 15 residues. Germline CDR1 and CDR2: SGHAT and FQDESV (reference sequence). V shed 5 bases and J 8 bases; nucleotides not matched to a gene: 6. CDR3 protein: CASSDTGQGDSPLHF. CDR3 nucleotide sequence: TGTGCCAGCAGCGATACCGGACAGGGGGATTCACCCCTCCACTTT.

The chain recombines TRBV10-3 with TRBJ2-7; TRBD1 matches 8 bases. V trimming: 3 bases; J trimming: 3 bases; junction bases outside the gene matches: 7. Per germline, CDR1 ENHRY and CDR2 SYGVKD. The CDR3 totals 15 residues. The CDR3 spells CAISDSGQGLYEQYF. The CDR3 DNA is TGTGCCATCAGTGACAGTGGACAGGGCCTCTACGAGCAGTACTTC.

The rearrangement links TRBV19 to TRBJ1-2, with D maybe TRBD1 (5 bases). The CDR3 covers 12 residues. Trimming pared 6 bases from V and 6 bases from J, leaving 11 bases between. Per the germline V gene, CDR1 is LNHDA and CDR2 is SQIVND (reference sequence). DNA of the CDR3: TGTGCCAGTAGCCATCAGGGCGATGGCTACACCTTC. It translates to CASSHQGDGYTF. Complete variable domain (other parts from reference TRBV19 and TRBJ1-2): DGGITQSPKYLFRKEGQNVTLSCEQNLNHDAMYWYRQDPGQGLRLIYYSQIVNDFQKGDIAEGYSVSREKKESFPLTVTSAQKNPTAFYLCASSHQGDGYTFGSGTRLTVV.

The V call is TRBV28, the J call TRBJ2-2, with TRBD1 identical over 8 bases. The CDR3 runs to 16 residues. Unmatched junction bases numbered 12, after V lost 6 bases and J lost 6 bases. Germline CDR1 MDHEN, CDR2 SYDVKM. This CDR3 reads CASRLHGQGRPGELFF. The DNA for the CDR3 is TGTGCCAGCAGGCTTCACGGACAGGGAAGACCCGGGGAGCTGTTTTTT.

The rearrangement links TRBV9 to TRBJ1-6; D call uncertain. The CDR3 covers 14 residues. Between the trimmed V and J ends, which lost 2 bases and 3 bases, there was a span of 6 bases. Germline CDR1 and CDR2: SGDLS and YYNGEE. CDR3 bases: TGTGCCAGCAGCGTTCAGAGCTATAATTCACCCCTCCACTTT. It yields the protein CASSVQSYNSPLHF.

Here the CDR3 reads CATSGPDYYGYTF. Written as DNA, the CDR3 is TGTGCCACCAGTGGTCCGGACTACTATGGCTACACCTTC. V is TRBV24-1 and J is TRBJ1-2; no clear D. The CDR3 extends over 13 amino acids. V lost 5 bases, J lost 3 bases, and 9 bases lay in between. Looked up from germline, CDR1 is KGHDR and CDR2 is SFDVKD.

The chain couples TRBV7-2 to TRBJ2-2; 8 positions match TRBD1. V was clipped by 4 bases and J by 5 bases; unmatched bases: 0. CDR1 and CDR2 from the germline V gene are SGHTA and FQGNSA. This CDR3 region has 13 residues. The chain's CDR3 is CASSWTGTGELFF. For the CDR3, the DNA is TGTGCCAGCAGCTGGACAGGGACCGGGGAGCTGTTTTTT.

V is TRBV11-1 and J is TRBJ2-5; TRBD1 is a possible D gene (5 bases). The germline V gene encodes CDR1 SGHAT and CDR2 FQDESV (reference sequence). The CDR3 sequence is 14 residues long. V was shortened by 1 base and J by 1 base, with 7 bases between the two germline ends. The DNA of the CDR3 is TGTGCCAGCAGCTTAGATCAGGGCCAAGAGACCCAGTACTTC. Translation: CASSLDQGQETQYF. The full variable domain, in which reference TRBV11-1 and TRBJ2-5 provide the parts outside the CDR3, is EAEVAQSPRYKITEKSQAVAFWCDPISGHATLYWYRQILGQGPELLVQFQDESVVDDSQLPKDRFSAERLKGVDSTLKIQPAELGDSAMYLCASSLDQGQETQYFGPGTRLLVL.

The chain recombines TRBV27 with TRBJ2-3; 9 nucleotides match TRBD1. The CDR3 runs to 15 residues. Germline assignment: CDR1 MNHEY and CDR2 SMNVEV (reference sequence). V gave up 4 bases and J gave up 4 bases; unmatched junction bases: 6. The CDR3 protein is CASSSGQGVPDTQYF. In DNA form, the CDR3 reads TGTGCCAGCAGTTCGGGACAGGGTGTCCCAGATACGCAGTATTTT.

The chain recombines TRBV6-4 with TRBJ1-5, with 8 bases aligning to TRBD1. There are 18 residues in the CDR3. Germline V lookup: CDR1 MRHNA, CDR2 SNTAGT. V was clipped by 2 bases and J by 0 bases; unmatched bases: 9. CDR3 bases: TGTGCCAGCAGTGACCTGGACAGGGTTCGGCATAGCAATCAGCCCCAGCATTTT. Protein: CASSDLDRVRHSNQPQHF.

This clone was seen a handful of times. The chain's CDR3 is CASSVGIGGRGNEKLFF. In nucleotides, the CDR3 is TGTGCCAGCAGCGTAGGGATAGGGGGACGGGGGAATGAAAAACTGTTTTTT. The V call is TRBV9, the J call TRBJ1-4; TRBD1 might be the D (6 bases). The CDR3 contains 17 residues. Per the germline V gene, CDR1 is SGDLS and CDR2 is YYNGEE. The ends were cut back, 0 bases at V and 5 bases at J, with 17 bases in the middle.

V and J are TRBV7-9 and TRBJ2-3; 10 bases align to TRBD2. Germline V gene data show CDR1 as SEHNR and CDR2 as FQNEAQ (reference sequence). The CDR3 runs 18 residues. V trimming: 5 bases; J trimming: 0 bases; junction bases outside the gene matches: 11. Written as DNA, the CDR3 is TGTGCCAGCAGCGGGCGGGTCGGACTAGCGGTTAGCACAGATACGCAGTATTTT. Protein product: CASSGRVGLAVSTDTQYF.

Only one count was recorded for this clone. The chain has TRBV19 and TRBJ2-5, with D perhaps TRBD1 or TRBD2 (6 bases each). The CDR3 has 11 residues. The germline V and J ends were trimmed by 7 bases and 7 bases, with 10 bases remaining between them. Germline CDR1 is LNHDA and CDR2 is SQIVND (reference sequence). CDR3: CASMEGGTQYF. CDR3 DNA: TGTGCCAGTATGGAGGGGGGGACCCAGTACTTC. The full variable domain, in which reference TRBV19 and TRBJ2-5 provide the parts outside the CDR3, is DGGITQSPKYLFRKEGQNVTLSCEQNLNHDAMYWYRQDPGQGLRLIYYSQIVNDFQKGDIAEGYSVSREKKESFPLTVTSAQKNPTAFYLCASMEGGTQYFGPGTRLLVL.

The V and J genes are TRBV27 and TRBJ2-3; D is uncertain. In germline, CDR1 is MNHEY, CDR2 SMNVEV (reference sequence). CDR3 length: 14 residues. Trimming pared 6 bases from V and 0 bases from J, leaving 10 bases between. This CDR3 is CASSPSYSTDTQYF. The DNA of the CDR3 is TGTGCCAGCAGCCCCAGTTACAGCACAGATACGCAGTATTTT.

The genes are TRBV9 and TRBJ2-7; 8 nucleotides agree with TRBD2. This CDR3 is 17 amino acids long. V was pared by 0 bases and J by 6 bases, with 14 bases of the junction left unmatched. Germline V gene sequence: CDR1 SGDLS, CDR2 YYNGEE. CDR3 in DNA: TGTGCCAGCAGCGTAGGAGTCATTGGAGCGGGAGTCCCCGAGCAGTACTTC. Translated, it gives CASSVGVIGAGVPEQYF.

The J gene is TRBJ2-2, the V gene TRBV2; no clear D. Germline V lookup: CDR1 SNHLY, CDR2 FYNNEI. V gave up 3 bases and J gave up 6 bases, with 11 bases separating them. This CDR3 has 14 amino acids. This CDR3 reads CASSERSRAGELFF. DNA for the CDR3: TGTGCCAGCAGTGAGAGGAGTCGGGCCGGGGAGCTGTTTTTT.